These 5 T cell receptor beta chains share one sample of origin, sequenced in a study of blood T cell repertoires in COVID-19. Method: immunoSEQ multiplex PCR; TCRdb's copy keeps in-frame clones and lacks some. The sample consists of some 96,000 clones, around 88% of them appearing once. Material: peripheral blood. These receptors all come from a human donor in a cohort sampled during active COVID-19.

The chain employs TRBV5-6 and TRBJ2-1; 7 bases align to TRBD2. The V gene end was trimmed by 4 bases and the J gene end by 0 bases; junction bases not matched to a gene: 10. The CDR3 contains 17 residues. The germline V gene has CDR1 SGHDT and CDR2 YYEEEE. In DNA form, the CDR3 reads TGTGCCAGCAGCCCAATTCTCAGCGGGAACTCCTACAATGAGCAGTTCTTC. Encoded protein: CASSPILSGNSYNEQFF.

The rearrangement joins TRBV18 to TRBJ1-2, with D perhaps matching TRBD1 (6 bases). The CDR3 is 17 amino acids. Per germline, CDR1 KGHSH and CDR2 LQKENI. Trimming pared 2 bases from V and 4 bases from J, leaving 20 bases between. Here the CDR3 DNA reads TGTGCCAGCTCACCATTTAATCCCCCGCAGGGGCGCTATGGCTACACCTTC. The encoded protein is CASSPFNPPQGRYGYTF. Full variable domain (outside the CDR3, taken from reference TRBV18 and TRBJ1-2): NAGVMQNPRHLVRRRGQEARLRCSPMKGHSHVYWYRQLPEEGLKFMVYLQKENIIDESGMPKERFSAEFPKEGPSILRIQQVVRGDSAAYFCASSPFNPPQGRYGYTFGSGTRLTVV.

The J gene is TRBJ1-1, the V gene TRBV28, with TRBD1 matching over 9 bases. CDR1 and CDR2 (germline): MDHEN, SYDVKM. This CDR3 spans 16 amino acids. V trimming: 6 bases; J trimming: 13 bases; junction bases outside the gene matches: 21. The CDR3 DNA reads TGTGCCAGCAGACTAGGGACAGGGTCTTCCCTCGCGCAGCATTTCTTT. Translating gives CASRLGTGSSLAQHFF.

This chain uses TRBV5-5 with TRBJ2-1; 10 positions agree with TRBD2. The CDR3 covers 13 residues. The junction had 2 bases not matched to a gene; V was cut back by 7 bases and J by 4 bases. CDR1 and CDR2 from the germline V gene are SGHKS and YYEKEE (reference sequence). This CDR3 is CASGLAAYNEQFF. The CDR3, as DNA: TGTGCCAGCGGACTAGCGGCTTACAATGAGCAGTTCTTC.

The chain couples TRBV18 to TRBJ1-1; 9 nucleotides align to TRBD1. Germline CDR1 is KGHSH and CDR2 is LQKENI. CDR3 length: 14 residues. The J segment lost 6 bases and the V segment lost 4 bases, leaving 6 bases of the junction unmatched. CDR3 bases: TGTGCCAGCTCACGGACAGGGGCTTCGGCTGAAGCTTTCTTT. It encodes CASSRTGASAEAFF.